The clone carrying this T cell receptor beta chain has only a few counts. Its antigen is as yet unknown. The sample belongs to a study of identifying expanded T cells in peripheral blood. Whole-study results and caveats: Variance in clone template counts between approximately 2-week samples significantly increased with total template count across all healthy donors. Roughly 1.2 clones differed between technical replicates, versus roughly 17 and 20 over time.

This CDR3 is 14 amino acids long. CDR1 and CDR2 (germline): GTSNPN, SVGIG (reference sequence). V lost 4 bases to trimming and J lost 7 bases; unmatched junction nucleotides: 10. Healthy donors had no documented immune events, such as infections, while sampled. Method: immunoSEQ multiplex PCR; TCRdb's copy keeps in-frame clones and lacks some. The sample has fewer than 80,000 clones; about 80% are singletons. The V and J genes are TRBV30 and TRBJ1-1, with TRBD1 matching 9 bases. This clonotype was sampled from a person aged 18 to 75 in good health. Source material: blood. CDR3 DNA sequence: TGTGCCTGGAAAATACAACAGGGGGCCAATGAAGCTTTCTTT. Encoded protein: CAWKIQQGANEAFF.